These 29 T cell receptor beta chains originate from one sample sequenced in a study of blood T cell repertoires in COVID-19. TCRdb's table, derived via immunoSEQ multiplex PCR, lists solely in-frame clones and lacks some. The sample carries 250,000 to 350,000 clones, roughly 90% recorded once. Source material: peripheral blood. The receptor set was obtained from a woman in her fifties or sixties who had recovered from COVID-19.

This clone was seen a few times. The V gene is TRBV30, the J gene TRBJ2-5; 7 bases are a match to TRBD1. The V and J ends lost 3 bases and 5 bases, in that order; junction bases with no gene match: 12. In germline, CDR1 is GTSNPN, CDR2 SVGIG (reference sequence). The CDR3 runs to 15 residues. Here the CDR3 reads CAWSFHMTGRETQYF. DNA for the CDR3: TGTGCCTGGAGCTTTCACATGACAGGGCGGGAGACCCAGTACTTC.

The chain has TRBV6-6 and TRBJ1-4; the match to TRBD1 covers 9 bases. CDR1 is MNHNY and CDR2 is SVGAGI in the germline V gene (reference sequence). The CDR3 is 16 residues long. J gave up 5 bases and V 2 bases, and 6 bases lay outside the gene matches. CDR3 sequence reads: CASSYGPGTGNEKLFF. DNA of the CDR3: TGTGCCAGCAGTTACGGGCCTGGGACAGGGAATGAAAAACTGTTTTTT.

The chain couples TRBV15 to TRBJ2-1, with D tentatively TRBD1 (6 bases). This CDR3 is 17 amino acids long. Germline-derived CDR1 and CDR2 are LNHNV and YYDKDF (reference sequence). Trimming left V 1 base short and J 6 bases short, with 19 bases between. For the CDR3, the DNA is TGTGCCACCAGCAGAGTGGGACCGGGACAATCGTCCAATGAGCAGTTCTTC. It translates to CATSRVGPGQSSNEQFF.

This chain links TRBV4-3 with TRBJ2-2; 10 nucleotides match TRBD1. In germline, CDR1 is LGHNA, CDR2 YSLEER. The CDR3 contains 16 residues. With V trimmed by 3 bases and J by 4 bases, 5 bases remained unmatched. The DNA of the CDR3 is TGCGCCAGCAGCCACCGACAGGGGGCTGGCACCGGGGAGCTGTTTTTT. Protein product: CASSHRQGAGTGELFF.

The chain combines TRBV5-4 with TRBJ2-7; D is unclear. Per the germline V gene, CDR1 is SGHNT and CDR2 is YYREEE (reference sequence). The CDR3 spans 13 residues. Trimming took 1 base from V and 0 from J, leaving 5 bases between them. This chain's CDR3 is CASSLSSSYEQYF. CDR3 coding DNA: TGTGCCAGCAGCTTGTCTAGCTCCTACGAGCAGTACTTC.

This clone showed up just once. The chain links TRBV5-1 to TRBJ1-1; D might be TRBD1 (5 bases). V lost 4 bases, J lost 2 bases, and 15 bases lay in between. The germline CDR1 and CDR2 sequences are SGHRS and YFSETQ. The CDR3 consists of 15 residues. The CDR3 protein is CASSLIPTDNTEAFF. CDR3 sequence (DNA): TGCGCCAGCAGCCTGATACCGACAGACAACACTGAAGCTTTCTTT. The whole variable domain, remainder taken from reference TRBV5-1 and TRBJ1-1, is KAGVTQTPRYLIKTRGQQVTLSCSPISGHRSVSWYQQTPGQGLQFLFEYFSETQRNKGNFPGRFSGRQFSNSRSEMNVSTLELGDSALYLCASSLIPTDNTEAFFGQGTRLTVV.

In this sample, this clone turned up once. V is TRBV3-1 (or the pseudogene TRBV3-2) and J is TRBJ2-5; D is possibly TRBD2 (5 bases). The CDR3 has 15 amino acids. V dropped 3 bases and J dropped 4 bases, with 15 bases sitting between them. CDR1 and CDR2 (germline): LGHDT, YNNKEL (reference sequence). The CDR3 sequence is CASSQEDLEGETQYF. Written as DNA, the CDR3 is TGTGCCAGCAGCCAGGAGGATTTAGAGGGAGAGACCCAGTACTTC.

This clone was recorded a few times. The chain has TRBV4-2 and TRBJ2-3, with 8 bases fitting TRBD2. The J segment lost 2 bases and the V segment lost 3 bases, leaving 7 bases of the junction unmatched. Germline V gene sequence: CDR1 LGHNA, CDR2 YNFKEQ. The CDR3 extends over 16 amino acids. The DNA of the CDR3 is TGTGCCAGCAGCCAGGGGGTAGCGGGGCACACAGATACGCAGTATTTT. Translating it yields CASSQGVAGHTDTQYF.

This clone was found once. The chain links TRBV10-3 to TRBJ1-1, with D hard to call. The V gene lost 7 bases and the J gene lost 1 base, with 16 bases spanning the gap. Germline CDR1 is ENHRY and CDR2 is SYGVKD. This CDR3 is 15 amino acids long. The CDR3, as DNA: TGTGCCATCAACCCACATGAAGGAGGGAACACTGAAGCTTTCTTT. Translated: CAINPHEGGNTEAFF.

This sequence joins TRBV5-6 and TRBJ1-1, with 10 bases aligning to TRBD1. Germline V gives CDR1 SGHDT, CDR2 YYEEEE. The CDR3 has 12 amino acids. Unmatched junction bases numbered 2, after V lost 4 bases and J lost 8 bases. The CDR3 spells CASSQDRGEAFF. The CDR3 DNA follows: TGTGCCAGCAGCCAGGACAGGGGGGAAGCTTTCTTT.

This clone was observed a single time. This chain links TRBV10-1 with TRBJ1-3, with D perhaps TRBD1 (5 bases). This CDR3 has 13 residues. V was cut by 6 bases and J by 11 bases, with 17 bases left in between. Germline lookup yields CDR1 WNHNN and CDR2 SYGVQD (reference sequence). The CDR3 loop reads CASSDPGPGAIYF. Written as DNA, the CDR3 is TGCGCCAGCAGCGACCCGGGGCCGGGGGCCATATATTTT.

This chain links TRBV5-5 with TRBJ1-4; TRBD1 agrees at 8 bases. The CDR3 spans 15 residues. V shed 3 bases and J 6 bases; nucleotides not matched to a gene: 7. Germline V CDR1 and CDR2: SGHKS, YYEKEE (reference sequence). CDR3 bases: TGTGCCAGCAGCTCGACAGGGGCACTTGATGAAAAACTGTTTTTT. It encodes CASSSTGALDEKLFF.

This clone was recorded only once. In DNA, the CDR3 is TGCGCCAGCAGCTTGCATCATCGGGAGACCCAGTACTTC. Translated: CASSLHHRETQYF. V is TRBV5-1 and J is TRBJ2-5; D uncertain. This CDR3 contains 13 residues. The ends were cut back, 1 base at V and 5 bases at J, with 9 bases in the middle. Per the germline V gene, CDR1 is SGHRS and CDR2 is YFSETQ. Together with reference TRBV5-1 and TRBJ2-5, the CDR3 gives the full variable domain: KAGVTQTPRYLIKTRGQQVTLSCSPISGHRSVSWYQQTPGQGLQFLFEYFSETQRNKGNFPGRFSGRQFSNSRSEMNVSTLELGDSALYLCASSLHHRETQYFGPGTRLLVL.

The rearrangement links TRBV28 to TRBJ2-5, with a tentative D call TRBD2 (5 bases). V lost 6 bases and J lost 5, with 10 bases in between. This CDR3 spans 12 amino acids. CDR1 is MDHEN and CDR2 is SYDVKM in the germline V gene. CDR3 DNA: TGTGCCAGCAGCGGACTTAGGGAGACCCAGTACTTC. Translated, it gives CASSGLRETQYF.

This chain uses TRBV9 with TRBJ1-2, with no clear D. The CDR3 is made up of 13 amino acids. CDR1 and CDR2 (germline): SGDLS, YYNGEE. Deletions cut 0 bases from V and 3 bases from J, with 6 bases between. For the CDR3, the DNA is TGTGCCAGCAGCGTAGTGGCGGACTATGGCTACACCTTC. This gives the protein CASSVVADYGYTF.

This clone came up once. V and J are TRBV21-1 and TRBJ1-5; whether TRBD1, the table's D call, matches the DNA was not checked. TRBV21-1 corresponds to a pseudogene. The CDR3 contains 17 residues. CDR3 sequence (DNA): TGTGCCAGCAGCAAACGGGTCCAGGGGTTTAGCAATCAGCCCCAGCATTTT. Protein: CASSKRVQGFSNQPQHF.

The CDR3 DNA sequence: TGTGCCAGCAGGAATTTTGACAGGAACAATGAGCAGTTCTTC. Its protein product is CASRNFDRNNEQFF. The chain is built from TRBV28 and TRBJ2-1; D perhaps matches TRBD1 (6 bases). Germline V gene sequence: CDR1 MDHEN, CDR2 SYDVKM. The ends were cut back, 6 bases at V and 5 bases at J, with 14 bases in the middle. The CDR3 runs to 14 residues.

The V and J genes are TRBV5-1 and TRBJ2-6; 10 nucleotides align to TRBD1. The germline CDR1 and CDR2 sequences are SGHRS and YFSETQ. V dropped 5 bases and J dropped 1; count of bases not matched to a gene: 9. The CDR3 sequence is 18 residues long. The CDR3 nucleotides are TGCGCCAGCAGACACGGACAGGGGGGTTATTCTGGGGCCAACGTCCTGACTTTC. This translates into CASRHGQGGYSGANVLTF.

CDR3 amino acids: CASSGTGGWRSYGYTF. As DNA, the CDR3 is TGCGCCAGCAGCGGGACAGGGGGCTGGAGAAGCTATGGCTACACCTTC. The chain employs TRBV4-1 and TRBJ1-2; TRBD1 matches 12 bases. The CDR3 has 16 amino acids. V lost 5 bases and J lost 4; bases outside the gene matches: 8. Germline-derived CDR1 and CDR2 are MGHRA and YSYEKL.

The chain combines TRBV4-2 with TRBJ2-7; D is possibly TRBD2 (6 bases). V gave up 3 bases and J gave up 4 bases, with 16 bases separating them. Germline CDR1 is LGHNA and CDR2 is YNFKEQ. CDR3 length: 15 amino acids. CDR3 bases: TGTGCCAGCAGCCAGGCCGGGACTCTCCCATACGAGCAGTACTTC. Protein product: CASSQAGTLPYEQYF.

The J gene is TRBJ2-5, the V gene TRBV27; 10 bases are a match to TRBD1. Trimming removed 5 bases from V and 4 bases from J; junction bases left unmatched: 7. Germline V lookup: CDR1 MNHEY, CDR2 SMNVEV (reference sequence). CDR3 length: 15 amino acids. The chain's CDR3 is CASSRRRTGGETQYF. As DNA, the CDR3 is TGTGCCAGCAGTCGTCGTAGGACAGGGGGAGAGACCCAGTACTTC.

The chain recombines TRBV30 with TRBJ2-7; TRBD2 matches 14 bases. With 4 bases clipped from V and 5 bases from J, the junction kept 10 bases outside the gene matches. CDR1 and CDR2 from the germline V gene are GTSNPN and SVGIG (reference sequence). CDR3 length: 16 amino acids. As DNA, the CDR3 is TGTGCCTGGAATCTTAAGAGGGGACTAGCGGGAGACGAGCAGTACTTC. Translation gives CAWNLKRGLAGDEQYF.

The rearrangement links TRBV6-4 to TRBJ1-3; 9 positions agree with TRBD1. V lost 8 bases, J lost 4 bases, and 15 bases stayed unmatched. Germline lookup yields CDR1 MRHNA and CDR2 SNTAGT. The CDR3 loop spans 17 amino acids. CDR3 nucleotides: TGTGCCAGCCTAAACAGACCCGGGACAGGGCAGGGAAACACCATATATTTT. Its protein product is CASLNRPGTGQGNTIYF.

The chain has TRBV20-1 and TRBJ2-5; 10 bases map to TRBD2. Germline V gene lookup returns CDR1 DFQATT and CDR2 SNEGSKA (reference sequence). V lost 3 bases and J lost 5; bases outside the gene matches: 3. The CDR3 has 13 residues. CDR3 DNA sequence: TGCAGTGCTAGTCTAGCGGGAGTGGAGACCCAGTACTTC. Amino acid sequence: CSASLAGVETQYF.

This sequence joins TRBV19 and TRBJ1-2, with D perhaps TRBD1 (5 bases). CDR1 and CDR2 (germline): LNHDA, SQIVND (reference sequence). The CDR3 totals 16 residues. V lost 3 bases to trimming and J lost 4 bases, with 18 bases between them. CDR3 region: CASSMIGTQEVYGYTF. For the CDR3, the DNA is TGTGCCAGTAGTATGATCGGGACTCAGGAGGTCTATGGCTACACCTTC.

In this sample, this clone turned up once. In nucleotides, the CDR3 is TGTGCCAGCAGCCAATTATCCGGGGGCTATGGCTACACCTTC. Its translation: CASSQLSGGYGYTF. The chain employs TRBV16 and TRBJ1-2; the D gene is possibly TRBD1 (5 bases). This CDR3 has 14 residues. Germline assignment: CDR1 KGHSY and CDR2 FQNENV. Trimming pared 1 base from V and 4 bases from J, leaving 10 bases between.

The chain has TRBV5-1 and TRBJ2-2; 7 positions agree with TRBD2. J gave up 4 bases and V 7 bases, and 13 bases lay outside the gene matches. The CDR3 is made up of 16 amino acids. Germline-derived CDR1 and CDR2 are SGHRS and YFSETQ. DNA of the CDR3: TGCGCCAGCGGGGAAAACGCGGGAGTTTCCACCGGGGAGCTGTTTTTT. Amino acids: CASGENAGVSTGELFF.

V and J are TRBV20-1 and TRBJ2-3; D is possibly TRBD2 (6 bases). The CDR3 totals 15 residues. Per the germline V gene, CDR1 is DFQATT and CDR2 is SNEGSKA (reference sequence). The V gene lost 3 bases and the J gene lost 0 bases, with 13 bases spanning the gap. The CDR3 sequence: CSASGGTFSTDTQYF. The CDR3 DNA follows: TGCAGTGCTAGTGGCGGGACTTTCAGCACAGATACGCAGTATTTT.

This chain links TRBV5-1 with TRBJ2-3; D is possibly TRBD1 (6 bases). CDR1 and CDR2 (germline): SGHRS, YFSETQ. Trimming cost V 0 bases and J 4 bases, with 18 bases left between them. This CDR3 region has 17 residues. The DNA of the CDR3 is TGCGCCAGCAGCTTGGGTTTCGGGACACCGGTGGCAGATACGCAGTATTTT. It specifies CASSLGFGTPVADTQYF. The full variable domain, its missing parts supplied by reference TRBV5-1 and TRBJ2-3, is KAGVTQTPRYLIKTRGQQVTLSCSPISGHRSVSWYQQTPGQGLQFLFEYFSETQRNKGNFPGRFSGRQFSNSRSEMNVSTLELGDSALYLCASSLGFGTPVADTQYFGPGTRLTVL.